This entry lists 21 T cell receptor beta chains sequenced from one sample in a study of blood T cells in healthy people across ages (dated by TCRdb to between 2014 and 2016). Library preparation was by 5' RACE. The sample was run on an Illumina HiSeq 2500. A second PCR of roughly 7 to 12 cycles was run with a J-beta primer mix and a sample-barcoded 5' primer. TCRdb took the public reads, trimmed them with fastp at Q25, ran MiXCR for clone calling and kept in-frame beta chains. Identical CDR3 protein sequences are pooled into one entry, listed with their most common genes and DNA. The sample table lists about 670,000 distinct CDR3 sequences, more than 45% of them with a count of one. Jointly, the top ten make up 13% of the sample. The sample consisted of blood. The receptors stem from a woman of 80 years or more in good health.

The J gene is TRBJ2-3, the V gene TRBV7-2; 12 bases align to TRBD2. The CDR3 covers 16 residues. The junction had 9 bases not matched to a gene; V was cut back by 2 bases and J by 9 bases. CDR1 and CDR2 (germline): SGHTA, FQGNSA. CDR3 nucleotide sequence: TGTGCCAGCAGCTTAAGTACTAGCGGGGGGCGTCAGACGCAGTATTTT. This encodes CASSLSTSGGRQTQYF.

The V and J genes are TRBV18 and TRBJ2-6, with D unresolved. The germline gives CDR1 KGHSH, CDR2 LQKENI. The CDR3 contains 14 residues. V was cut by 3 bases and J by 2 bases, with 5 bases left in between. The CDR3 here is CASSPTAGANVLTF. The CDR3, as DNA: TGTGCCAGCTCACCTACAGCTGGGGCCAACGTCCTGACTTTC.

This clonotype was detected ten times or more. The chain recombines TRBV28 with TRBJ2-1, with 7 bases lining up with TRBD1. Germline V gives CDR1 MDHEN, CDR2 SYDVKM. CDR3 length equals 14 residues. Trimming removed 7 bases from V and 4 bases from J; junction bases left unmatched: 7. The CDR3 DNA reads TGTGCCAGCATCAGGGACAGCCCGTACAATGAGCAGTTCTTC. Its protein product is CASIRDSPYNEQFF.

The chain uses TRBV3-1 and TRBJ2-7; no clear D. Trimming stripped 6 bases from V and 5 bases from J, with 14 bases between. Germline V gene sequence: CDR1 LGHDT, CDR2 YNNKEL (reference sequence). The CDR3 consists of 13 residues. In DNA form, the CDR3 reads TGTGCCAGCAGTGCTAGAAACAAGGACGAGCAGTACTTC. Translating it yields CASSARNKDEQYF.

This clonotype has a count of ten or more. This chain uses TRBV12-5 with TRBJ2-1; D call uncertain. The CDR3 covers 17 residues. V was pared by 0 bases and J by 5 bases, with 17 bases between. Germline V gene lookup returns CDR1 LGHNT and CDR2 FRNRAP. The DNA of the CDR3 is TGTGCTAGTGGTTTGGTACTGGGGAAACAAAACAACAATGAGCAGTTCTTC. Its protein product is CASGLVLGKQNNNEQFF.

This clonotype came up many times. The rearrangement uses TRBV7-2 and TRBJ2-4; D remains ambiguous. Looked up from germline, CDR1 is SGHTA and CDR2 is FQGNSA. The CDR3 has 13 amino acids. Trimming left V 5 bases short and J 6 bases short, with 11 bases between. The CDR3 sequence is CASSPRGGNIQYF. The CDR3 bases are TGTGCCAGCAGCCCACGTGGCGGAAACATTCAGTACTTC.

This clonotype has at least ten counts. This chain joins TRBV29-1 and TRBJ2-2, with no clear D. Germline assignment: CDR1 SQVTM and CDR2 ANQGSEA. Trimming left V 5 bases short and J 1 base short, with 11 bases between. The CDR3 totals 14 residues. The CDR3 region is CSVPSALNTGELFF. The DNA of the CDR3 is TGCAGCGTTCCTTCTGCGCTGAACACCGGGGAGCTGTTTTTT.

In its sample, this clonotype was seen a few times. J is TRBJ1-6 and V is TRBV2; D gene ambiguous. The germline V and J ends were trimmed by 7 bases and 6 bases, with 10 bases remaining between them. Germline values: CDR1 SNHLY, CDR2 FYNNEI. The CDR3 totals 13 residues. CDR3 in DNA: TGTGCCAGCAAGGCGGAGAGTAATTCACCCCTCCACTTT. As protein: CASKAESNSPLHF.

Only one count was recorded for this clonotype. The chain couples TRBV12-3 or TRBV12-4 to TRBJ1-2, with TRBD1 matching over 7 bases. The CDR3 sequence is 15 residues long. V lost 5 bases and J lost 7; bases outside the gene matches: 13. CDR3 loop: CASSRRQGNYGGYTF. For the CDR3, the DNA is TGTGCCAGCAGTAGAAGACAGGGTAACTATGGTGGCTACACCTTC.

This chain uses TRBV20-1 with TRBJ1-2; D is unclear. This CDR3 is built from 12 residues. Germline lookup yields CDR1 DFQATT and CDR2 SNEGSKA (reference sequence). Deletions cut 4 bases from V and 6 bases from J, with 12 bases between. The CDR3 loop is CSAMMGRDGYTF. The CDR3 DNA follows: TGCAGTGCTATGATGGGGAGGGATGGCTACACCTTC.

In its sample, this clonotype was seen many times. DNA of the CDR3: TGTGCCAGCAGTTCTACATACCAGCCGGAGACCCAGTACTTC. Translating gives CASSSTYQPETQYF. The chain employs TRBV7-7 and TRBJ2-5; D ambiguous. This CDR3 is 14 amino acids long. V shed 6 bases and J shed 5 bases, with 16 bases lying between them. Germline V lookup: CDR1 SSHAT, CDR2 FNYEAQ (reference sequence).

This clonotype was counted once. This may arise from a read error, as a much more abundant clone is one base away. J is TRBJ2-1 and V is TRBV24-1, with 9 bases identical to TRBD1. The CDR3 length is 15 residues. V dropped 5 bases and J dropped 0; count of bases not matched to a gene: 1. Per the germline V gene, CDR1 is KGHDR and CDR2 is SFDVKD. The CDR3: CATSGDRDSYNEQFF. The DNA for the CDR3 is TGTGCCACCAGTGGGGACAGGGACTCCTACAATGAGCAGTTCTTC.

This clonotype was seen only a few times. CDR3 residues: CASSVGGGGYSYNEQFF. The DNA for the CDR3 is TGTGCCAGCAGCGTAGGAGGCGGGGGTTACTCCTACAATGAGCAGTTCTTC. This chain links TRBV9 with TRBJ2-1; 7 nucleotides align to TRBD2. The ends lost 0 bases at V and 0 bases at J; junction bases unmatched: 6. This CDR3 is built from 17 residues. Germline CDR1 reads SGDLS; CDR2 reads YYNGEE.

The chain recombines TRBV27 with TRBJ2-7; D is undetermined. This CDR3 has 12 residues. V dropped 8 bases and J dropped 7 bases, with 15 bases sitting between them. Looked up from germline, CDR1 is MNHEY and CDR2 is SMNVEV (reference sequence). CDR3 sequence (DNA): TGTGCCAGCTGGGGTCCGGGTGGAGAGCAGTACTTC. It is translated as CASWGPGGEQYF.

The genes are TRBV2 and TRBJ2-4; 7 bases are shared with TRBD2. The end of the DNA is better explained by TRBJ2-7, so the J call may be wrong. CDR1 is SNHLY and CDR2 is FYNNEI in the germline V gene. CDR3 length: 15 amino acids. The CDR3 DNA sequence: TGTGCCAGCAGTCGGACTAGAGACCGCGGTGTCGAGCAGTACTTC. It yields the protein CASSRTRDRGVEQYF.

This clonotype was seen a handful of times. The V gene is TRBV6-1, the J gene TRBJ1-5, with D perhaps matching TRBD1 (5 bases). The germline V and J ends were trimmed by 3 bases and 15 bases, with 15 bases remaining between them. CDR3 length: 12 amino acids. The germline gives CDR1 MNHNS, CDR2 SASEGT. The CDR3 coding sequence is TGTGCCAGCAGTGACCCCCAGAGGGGTGGGCATTTT. Its translation: CASSDPQRGGHF.

Only a few counts were recorded for this clonotype. The chain has TRBV29-1 and TRBJ1-1, with D uncertain. V was clipped by 7 bases and J by 6 bases, with 12 bases between them. The CDR3 contains 11 residues. The germline V gene has CDR1 SQVTM and CDR2 ANQGSEA. CDR3 region: CSGAPLAEAFF. CDR3 sequence (DNA): TGCAGCGGTGCCCCCCTGGCTGAAGCTTTCTTT.

On this clonotype itself: This could be a read error, since a much larger clone is one nucleotide away. The chain joins TRBV7-2 to TRBJ1-2; TRBD1 agrees at 7 bases. Per germline, CDR1 SGHTA and CDR2 FQGNSA. The CDR3 spans 17 residues. The CDR3 nucleotides read TGTGCCGGCAGCCGTATCGTACAGGGGACCCCACCCAATGGCTACACCTTC. Its protein product is CAGSRIVQGTPPNGYTF.

The rearrangement joins TRBV10-3 to TRBJ1-1; unclear D gene. Trimming left V 8 bases short and J 4 bases short, with 11 bases between. The length of the CDR3 is 12 residues. Germline assignment: CDR1 ENHRY and CDR2 SYGVKD. CDR3 bases: TGTGCCATCGGCGGGGAAGTCACTGAAGCTTTCTTT. This translates into CAIGGEVTEAFF.

The rearrangement links TRBV20-1 to TRBJ2-1, with D perhaps TRBD2 (5 bases). Between the trimmed V and J ends, which lost 4 bases and 7 bases, there was a span of 26 bases. Germline CDR1 DFQATT, CDR2 SNEGSKA (reference sequence). This CDR3 is 17 amino acids long. CDR3 DNA: TGCAGTGCTACCTCCCCCTGGGTGCAGCGGAGTCGGAATGAGCAGTTCTTC. Its translation: CSATSPWVQRSRNEQFF.

The chain has TRBV12-3 or TRBV12-4 and TRBJ2-1, with 10 bases matching TRBD1. There are 16 residues in the CDR3. V dropped 7 bases and J dropped 0; count of bases not matched to a gene: 6. The CDR3 region has the DNA TGTGCCAGCACCGGGGACAGGGGAAGCTCCTACAATGAGCAGTTCTTC. Amino acids: CASTGDRGSSYNEQFF.